This T cell receptor (beta chain) derives from a study of low-dose radiotherapy and immunotherapy resistance in tumors. About the study: Over 26 weeks, cohort 2 got 1 Gy every two weeks, reaching 13 Gy.

The donors' regimen was nivolumab, ipilimumab, aspirin, low-dose cyclophosphamide and low-dose radiotherapy. Germline V gene sequence: CDR1 KGHDR, CDR2 SFDVKD. With 7 bases clipped from V and 1 base from J, the junction kept 4 bases outside the gene matches. There are 15 residues in the CDR3. Priming of first-strand cDNA relied on TRAV- and TRBV-specific primers (covering alpha and beta chains). TCR amplification used 20 PCR cycles, a constant-region primer and a V-primer adapter. In TCRdb, the reads were re-called with MiXCR into one record per CDR3 protein. The table has around 18,000 distinct CDR3 sequences, about 74% seen once.

The V call is TRBV24-1, the J call TRBJ2-2, with TRBD1 identical over 8 bases. The sequence derives from a human donor with advanced metastatic prostate, ovarian, gallbladder or colorectal cancer (not recorded which). This table probably holds off-target reads from a library built for another chain. CDR3 in amino acids: CATRGQAGNTGELFF. The CDR3, as DNA: TGTGCCACCAGGGGACAGGCGGGGAACACCGGGGAGCTGTTTTTT.